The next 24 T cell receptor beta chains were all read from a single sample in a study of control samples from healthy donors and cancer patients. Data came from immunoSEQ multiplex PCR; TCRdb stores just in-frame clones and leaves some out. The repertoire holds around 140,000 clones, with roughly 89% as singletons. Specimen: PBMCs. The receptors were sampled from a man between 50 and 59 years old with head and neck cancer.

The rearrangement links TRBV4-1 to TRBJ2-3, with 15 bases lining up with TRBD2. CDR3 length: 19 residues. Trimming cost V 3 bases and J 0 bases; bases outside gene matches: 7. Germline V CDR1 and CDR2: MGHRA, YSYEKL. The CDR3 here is CASSQGTSGGYPSTDTQYF. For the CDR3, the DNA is TGCGCCAGCAGCCAGGGGACTAGCGGGGGGTATCCTAGCACAGATACGCAGTATTTT.

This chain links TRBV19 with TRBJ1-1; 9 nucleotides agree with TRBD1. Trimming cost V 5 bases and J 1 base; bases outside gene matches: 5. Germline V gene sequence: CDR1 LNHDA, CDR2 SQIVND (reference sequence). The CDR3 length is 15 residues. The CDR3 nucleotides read TGTGCCAGTAGTCGACAGGGGGAACCGAACACTGAAGCTTTCTTT. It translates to CASSRQGEPNTEAFF.

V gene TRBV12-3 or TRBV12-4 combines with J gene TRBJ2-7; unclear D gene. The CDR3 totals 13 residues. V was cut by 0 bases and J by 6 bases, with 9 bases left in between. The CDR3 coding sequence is TGTGCCAGCAGTTTAGCGCAGGCAGGCGAGCAGTACTTC. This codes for CASSLAQAGEQYF.

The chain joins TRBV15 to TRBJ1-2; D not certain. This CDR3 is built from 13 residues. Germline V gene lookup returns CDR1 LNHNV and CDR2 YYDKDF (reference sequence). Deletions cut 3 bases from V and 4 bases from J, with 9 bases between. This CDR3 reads CATSRPPSYGYTF. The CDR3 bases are TGTGCCACCAGCAGGCCGCCTTCCTATGGCTACACCTTC.

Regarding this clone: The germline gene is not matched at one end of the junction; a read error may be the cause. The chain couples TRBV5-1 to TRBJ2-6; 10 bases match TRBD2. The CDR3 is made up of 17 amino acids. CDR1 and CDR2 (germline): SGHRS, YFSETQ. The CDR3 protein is CARSGRGGLPGANVLTF. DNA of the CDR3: TGCGCCCGCAGCGGGAGGGGGGGCCTCCCTGGGGCCAACGTCCTGACTTTC.

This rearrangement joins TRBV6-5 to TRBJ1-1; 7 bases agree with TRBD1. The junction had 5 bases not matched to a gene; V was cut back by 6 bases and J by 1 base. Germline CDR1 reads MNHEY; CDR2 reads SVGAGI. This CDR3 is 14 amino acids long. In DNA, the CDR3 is TGTGCCAGCAGGTCAGGGGGAACGAACACTGAAGCTTTCTTT. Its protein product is CASRSGGTNTEAFF.

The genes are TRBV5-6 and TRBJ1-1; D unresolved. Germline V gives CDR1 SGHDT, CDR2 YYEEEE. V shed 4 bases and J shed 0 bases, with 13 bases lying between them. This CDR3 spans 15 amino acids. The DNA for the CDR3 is TGTGCCAGCAGCCGGGCGGGCTTAATGAACACTGAAGCTTTCTTT. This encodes CASSRAGLMNTEAFF.

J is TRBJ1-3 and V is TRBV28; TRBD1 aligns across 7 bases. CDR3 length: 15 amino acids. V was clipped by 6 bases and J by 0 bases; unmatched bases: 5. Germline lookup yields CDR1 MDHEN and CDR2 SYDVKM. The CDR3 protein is CASSYDRVSGNTIYF. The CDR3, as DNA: TGTGCCAGCAGCTATGACAGGGTCTCTGGAAACACCATATATTTT.

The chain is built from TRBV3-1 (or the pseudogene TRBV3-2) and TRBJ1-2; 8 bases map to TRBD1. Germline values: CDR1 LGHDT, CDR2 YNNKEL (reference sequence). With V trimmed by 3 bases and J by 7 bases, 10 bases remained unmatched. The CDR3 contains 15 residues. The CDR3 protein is CASSQDRAGFGGYTF. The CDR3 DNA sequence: TGTGCCAGCAGCCAGGACAGGGCAGGTTTCGGTGGCTACACCTTC.

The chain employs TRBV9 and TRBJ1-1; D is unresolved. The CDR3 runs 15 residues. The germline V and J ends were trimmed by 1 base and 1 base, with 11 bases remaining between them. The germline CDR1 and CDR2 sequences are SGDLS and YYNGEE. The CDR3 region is CASSVLGPGNTEAFF. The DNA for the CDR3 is TGTGCCAGCAGCGTACTGGGTCCCGGGAACACTGAAGCTTTCTTT. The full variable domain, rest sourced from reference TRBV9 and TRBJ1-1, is DSGVTQTPKHLITATGQRVTLRCSPRSGDLSVYWYQQSLDQGLQFLIQYYNGEERAKGNILERFSAQQFPDLHSELNLSSLELGDSALYFCASSVLGPGNTEAFFGQGTRLTVV.

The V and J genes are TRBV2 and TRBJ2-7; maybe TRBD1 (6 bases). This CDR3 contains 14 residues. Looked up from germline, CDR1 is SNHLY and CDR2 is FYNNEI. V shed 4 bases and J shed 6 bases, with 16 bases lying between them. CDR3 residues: CASSGVLSTGEQYF. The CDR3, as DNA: TGTGCCAGCAGTGGGGTTCTCTCGACAGGCGAGCAGTACTTC.

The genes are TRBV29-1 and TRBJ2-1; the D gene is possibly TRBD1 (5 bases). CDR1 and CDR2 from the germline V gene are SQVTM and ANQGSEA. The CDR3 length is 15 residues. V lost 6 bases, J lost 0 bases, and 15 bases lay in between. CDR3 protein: CSVLPTARSYNEQFF. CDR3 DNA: TGCAGCGTACTTCCGACAGCTCGCTCCTACAATGAGCAGTTCTTC.

CDR3 nucleotide sequence: TGTGCCAGCAGCTCCGGGACAGGGGGCGAGCAGTACTTC. Protein sequence: CASSSGTGGEQYF. The rearrangement joins TRBV27 to TRBJ2-7; 11 nucleotides align to TRBD1. Germline CDR1 MNHEY, CDR2 SMNVEV (reference sequence). CDR3 length: 13 amino acids. V lost 6 bases, J lost 6 bases, and 4 bases stayed unmatched.

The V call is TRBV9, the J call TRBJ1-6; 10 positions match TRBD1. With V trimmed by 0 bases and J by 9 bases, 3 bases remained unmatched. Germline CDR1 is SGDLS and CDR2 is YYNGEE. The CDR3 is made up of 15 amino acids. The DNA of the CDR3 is TGTGCCAGCAGCGTAGGGACAGGGGGAAGTTCACCCCTCCACTTT. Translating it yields CASSVGTGGSSPLHF. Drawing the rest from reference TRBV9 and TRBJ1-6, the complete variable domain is DSGVTQTPKHLITATGQRVTLRCSPRSGDLSVYWYQQSLDQGLQFLIQYYNGEERAKGNILERFSAQQFPDLHSELNLSSLELGDSALYFCASSVGTGGSSPLHFGNGTRLTVT.

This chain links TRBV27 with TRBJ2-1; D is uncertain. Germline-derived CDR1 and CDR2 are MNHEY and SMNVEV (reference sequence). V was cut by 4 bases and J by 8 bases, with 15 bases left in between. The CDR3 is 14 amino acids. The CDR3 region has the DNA TGTGCCAGCAGTTCCCCCCTAGGTGGATATGAGCAGTTCTTC. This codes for CASSSPLGGYEQFF.

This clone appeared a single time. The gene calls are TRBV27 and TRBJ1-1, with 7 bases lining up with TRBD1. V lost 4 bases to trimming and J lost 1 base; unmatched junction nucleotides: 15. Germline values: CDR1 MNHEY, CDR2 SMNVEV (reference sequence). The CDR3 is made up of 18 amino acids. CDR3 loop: CASSSTGTALYWNTEAFF. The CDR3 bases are TGTGCCAGCAGTTCAACCGGGACAGCACTTTACTGGAACACTGAAGCTTTCTTT.

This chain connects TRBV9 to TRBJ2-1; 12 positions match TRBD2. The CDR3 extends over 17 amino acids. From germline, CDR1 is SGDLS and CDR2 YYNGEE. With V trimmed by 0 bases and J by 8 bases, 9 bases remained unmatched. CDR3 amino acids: CASSVAPSGGGEDEQFF. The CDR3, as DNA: TGTGCCAGCAGCGTAGCGCCTAGCGGGGGGGGCGAAGATGAGCAGTTCTTC.

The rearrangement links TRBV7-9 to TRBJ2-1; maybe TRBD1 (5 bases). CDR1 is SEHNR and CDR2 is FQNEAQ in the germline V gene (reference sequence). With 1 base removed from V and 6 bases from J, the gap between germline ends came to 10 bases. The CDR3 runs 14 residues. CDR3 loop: CASSLDADSNEQFF. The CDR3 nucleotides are TGTGCCAGCAGCTTAGATGCCGACAGCAATGAGCAGTTCTTC.

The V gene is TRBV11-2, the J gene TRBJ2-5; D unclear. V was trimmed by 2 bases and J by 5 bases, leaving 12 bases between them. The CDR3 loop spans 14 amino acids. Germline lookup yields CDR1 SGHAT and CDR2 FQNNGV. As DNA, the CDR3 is TGTGCCAGCAGCTTATCTTACCATGGGGAGACCCAGTACTTC. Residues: CASSLSYHGETQYF. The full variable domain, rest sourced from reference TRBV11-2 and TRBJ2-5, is EAGVAQSPRYKIIEKRQSVAFWCNPISGHATLYWYQQILGQGPKLLIQFQNNGVVDDSQLPKDRFSAERLKGVDSTLKIQPAKLEDSAVYLCASSLSYHGETQYFGPGTRLLVL.

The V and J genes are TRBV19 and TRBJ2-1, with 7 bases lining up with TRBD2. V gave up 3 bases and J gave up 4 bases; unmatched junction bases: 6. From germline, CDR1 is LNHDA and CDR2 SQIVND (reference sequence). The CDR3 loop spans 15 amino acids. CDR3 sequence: CASSMWGGEYNEQFF. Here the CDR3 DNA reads TGTGCCAGTAGTATGTGGGGGGGGGAGTACAATGAGCAGTTCTTC.

CDR3 in DNA: TGTGCCAGCTCAGAATTCGACAGTTCTGGAAACACCATATATTTT. The encoded protein is CASSEFDSSGNTIYF. The chain couples TRBV18 to TRBJ1-3; D is possibly TRBD1 (5 bases). The CDR3 is 15 amino acids. Trimming pared 5 bases from V and 1 base from J, leaving 12 bases between. Germline V gives CDR1 KGHSH, CDR2 LQKENI.

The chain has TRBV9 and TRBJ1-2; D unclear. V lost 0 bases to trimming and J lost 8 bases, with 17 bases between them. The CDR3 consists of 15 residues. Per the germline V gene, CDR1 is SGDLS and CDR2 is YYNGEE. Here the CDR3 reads CASSVEAAAQQGYTF. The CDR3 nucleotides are TGTGCCAGCAGCGTAGAGGCGGCAGCCCAGCAAGGCTACACCTTC.

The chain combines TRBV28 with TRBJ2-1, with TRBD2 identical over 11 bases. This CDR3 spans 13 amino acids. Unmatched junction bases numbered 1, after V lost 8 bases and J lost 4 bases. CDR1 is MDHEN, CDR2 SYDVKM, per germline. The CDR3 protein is CASRLAGYNEQFF. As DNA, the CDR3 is TGTGCCAGCCGACTAGCGGGGTACAATGAGCAGTTCTTC.

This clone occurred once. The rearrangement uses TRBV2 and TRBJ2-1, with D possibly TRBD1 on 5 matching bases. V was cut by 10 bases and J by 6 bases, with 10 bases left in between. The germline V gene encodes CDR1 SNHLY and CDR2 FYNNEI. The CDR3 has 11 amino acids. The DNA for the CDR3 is TGTGCCACAACAGGATTCAATGAGCAGTTCTTC. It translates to CATTGFNEQFF.